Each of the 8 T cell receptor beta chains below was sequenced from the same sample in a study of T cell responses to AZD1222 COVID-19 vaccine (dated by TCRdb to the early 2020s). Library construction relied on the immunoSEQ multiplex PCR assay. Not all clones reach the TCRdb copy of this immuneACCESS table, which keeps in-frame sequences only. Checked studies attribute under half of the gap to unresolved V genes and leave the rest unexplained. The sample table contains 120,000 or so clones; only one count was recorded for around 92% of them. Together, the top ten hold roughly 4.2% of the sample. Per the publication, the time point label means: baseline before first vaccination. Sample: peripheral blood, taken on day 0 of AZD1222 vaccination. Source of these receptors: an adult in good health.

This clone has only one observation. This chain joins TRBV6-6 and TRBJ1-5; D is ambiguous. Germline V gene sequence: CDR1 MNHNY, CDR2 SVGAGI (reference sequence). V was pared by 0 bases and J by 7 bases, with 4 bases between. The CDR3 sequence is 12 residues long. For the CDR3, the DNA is TGTGCCAGCAGTTACTCACCCCAGCCCCAGCATTTT. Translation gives CASSYSPQPQHF.

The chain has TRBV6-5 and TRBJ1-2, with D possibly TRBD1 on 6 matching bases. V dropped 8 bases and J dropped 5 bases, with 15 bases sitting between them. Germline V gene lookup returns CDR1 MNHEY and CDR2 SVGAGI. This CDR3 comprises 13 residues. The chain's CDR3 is CASVKGVVYGYTF. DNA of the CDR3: TGTGCCAGCGTCAAGGGGGTGGTATATGGCTACACCTTC.

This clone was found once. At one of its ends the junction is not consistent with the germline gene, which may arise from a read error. CDR3 sequence reads: CASCPRGSPQAF. The CDR3 region has the DNA TGTGCCAGTTGTCCCCGGGGGAGCCCCCAAGCCTTT. V usage is TRBV3-1 (or the pseudogene TRBV3-2) and J usage is TRBJ1-1; possible D gene TRBD1, 5 bases. Germline V gives CDR1 LGHDT, CDR2 YNNKEL (reference sequence). The CDR3 loop spans 12 amino acids.

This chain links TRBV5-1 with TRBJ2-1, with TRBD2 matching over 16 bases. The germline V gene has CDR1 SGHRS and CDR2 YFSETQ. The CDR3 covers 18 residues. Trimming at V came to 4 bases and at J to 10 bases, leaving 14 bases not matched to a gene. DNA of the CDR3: TGCGCCAGCAGCCGGGTCGGGACTAGCGGGGGGGCCCCTGGGGAGCAGTTCTTC. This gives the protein CASSRVGTSGGAPGEQFF.

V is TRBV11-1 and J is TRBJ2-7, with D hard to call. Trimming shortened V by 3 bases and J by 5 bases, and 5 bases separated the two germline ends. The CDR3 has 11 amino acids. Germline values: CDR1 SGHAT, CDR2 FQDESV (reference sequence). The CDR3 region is CASSFTHEQYF. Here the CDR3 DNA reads TGTGCCAGCAGCTTTACCCACGAGCAGTACTTC.

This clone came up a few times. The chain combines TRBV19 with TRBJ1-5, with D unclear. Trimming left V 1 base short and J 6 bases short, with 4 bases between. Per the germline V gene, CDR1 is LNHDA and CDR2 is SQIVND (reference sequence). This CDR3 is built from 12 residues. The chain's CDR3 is CASSIGGQPQHF. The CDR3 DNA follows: TGTGCCAGTAGTATAGGGGGTCAGCCCCAGCATTTT.

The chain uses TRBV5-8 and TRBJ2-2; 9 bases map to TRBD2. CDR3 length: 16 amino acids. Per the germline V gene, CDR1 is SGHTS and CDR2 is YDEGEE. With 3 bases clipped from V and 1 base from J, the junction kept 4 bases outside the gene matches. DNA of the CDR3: TGTGCCAGCAGCTATGGGACTAGCCTGAACACCGGGGAGCTGTTTTTT. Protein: CASSYGTSLNTGELFF. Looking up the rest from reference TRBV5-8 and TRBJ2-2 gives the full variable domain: EAGVTQSPTHLIKTRGQQATLRCSPISGHTSVYWYQQALGLGLQFLLWYDEGEERNRGNFPPRFSGRQFPNYSSELNVNALELEDSALYLCASSYGTSLNTGELFFGEGSRLTVL.

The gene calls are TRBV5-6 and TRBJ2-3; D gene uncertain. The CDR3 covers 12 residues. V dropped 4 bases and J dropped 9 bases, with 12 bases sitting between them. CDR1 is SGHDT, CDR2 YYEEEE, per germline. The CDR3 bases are TGTGCCAGCAGCCGAACCGGAGAGACGCAGTATTTT. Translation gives CASSRTGETQYF.